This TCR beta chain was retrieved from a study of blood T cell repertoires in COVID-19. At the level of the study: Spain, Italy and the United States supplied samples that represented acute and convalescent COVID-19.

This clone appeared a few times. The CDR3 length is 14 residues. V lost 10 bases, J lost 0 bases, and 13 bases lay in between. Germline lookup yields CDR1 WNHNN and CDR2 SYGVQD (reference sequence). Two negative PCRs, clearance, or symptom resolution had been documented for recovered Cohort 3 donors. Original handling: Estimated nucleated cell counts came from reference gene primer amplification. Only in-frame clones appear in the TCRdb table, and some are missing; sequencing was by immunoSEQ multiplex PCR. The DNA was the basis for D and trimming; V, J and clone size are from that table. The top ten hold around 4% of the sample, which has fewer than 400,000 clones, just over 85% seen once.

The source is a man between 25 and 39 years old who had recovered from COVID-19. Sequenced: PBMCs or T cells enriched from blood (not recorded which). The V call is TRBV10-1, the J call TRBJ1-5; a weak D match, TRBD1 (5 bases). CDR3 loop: CATVGQNSNQPQHF. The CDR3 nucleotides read TGCGCCACCGTCGGACAAAATAGCAATCAGCCCCAGCATTTT.